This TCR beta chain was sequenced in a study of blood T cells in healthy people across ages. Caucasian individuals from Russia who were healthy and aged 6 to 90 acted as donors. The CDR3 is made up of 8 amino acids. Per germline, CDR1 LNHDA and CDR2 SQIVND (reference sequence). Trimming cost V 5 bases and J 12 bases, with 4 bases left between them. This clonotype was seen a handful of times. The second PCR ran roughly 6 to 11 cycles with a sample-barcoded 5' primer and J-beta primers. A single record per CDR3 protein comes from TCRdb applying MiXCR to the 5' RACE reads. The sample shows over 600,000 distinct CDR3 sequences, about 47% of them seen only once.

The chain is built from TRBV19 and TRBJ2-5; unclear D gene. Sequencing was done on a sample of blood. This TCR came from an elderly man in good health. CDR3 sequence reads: CASSLEYF. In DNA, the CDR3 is TGTGCCAGTAGTTTGGAGTACTTC.